This T cell receptor beta chain came from a study of identical twins. TCRdb analysed the 5' RACE reads with MiXCR anew, one entry per CDR3 protein. This table has a few hundred thousand distinct CDR3 sequences, around a tenth appearing once. Germline lookup yields CDR1 SGHTA and CDR2 FQGNSA. The CDR3 spans 12 residues. Trimming shortened V by 5 bases and J by 8 bases, and 12 bases separated the two germline ends. About this clonotype: Its antigen is undetermined.

General study points: There was an excess of low generation probability in the out-of-frame alpha sequences that twins shared. Invariant cells of the MAIT and iNKT types might have partly distorted the zero-insertion analyses.

This same sample was also taken into another study, of yellow fever vaccine responses in identical twins.

Sequencing was done on a sample of PBMCs. The chain is built from TRBV7-2 and TRBJ2-5; D unresolved. This sequence was found in a young woman in good health. The CDR3 sequence: CASSPTGATQYF. CDR3 DNA: TGTGCCAGCAGCCCTACGGGCGCAACCCAGTACTTC.